This TCR beta chain was identified in a study of CD8 T cells in ankylosing spondylitis. TCRdb used MiXCR to reprocess the 5' RACE reads, holding one entry per CDR3 protein. The sample contains around 230,000 distinct CDR3 sequences, around 7.8% of which appear only once. V shed 4 bases and J shed 1 base, with 13 bases lying between them. The CDR3 is made up of 16 amino acids. Per the germline V gene, CDR1 is SGHTA and CDR2 is FQGNSA. In its sample, this clonotype was seen many times. The chain employs TRBV7-2 and TRBJ2-2, with D possibly matching TRBD1 (6 bases). The sample was blood, either unsorted or a sorted T cell fraction (not recorded which). The receptor's source is a male donor with ankylosing spondylitis or in good health (not recorded which). CDR3: CASSSFPDRNTGELFF. In nucleotides, the CDR3 is TGTGCCAGCAGCTCCTTTCCGGACAGGAACACCGGGGAGCTGTTTTTT.